This T cell receptor (beta chain) was sequenced during a study of control samples from healthy donors and cancer patients. The protocol was immunoSEQ multiplex PCR, while the TCRdb copy is restricted to in-frame clones and leaves out a portion. The table lists around 30,000 clones, more than 85% of them singletons. This clonotype was obtained from a middle-aged woman with lung cancer. Sample: PBMCs.

CDR3 in amino acids: CASSSRTGLSNQPQHF. The CDR3, as DNA: TGTGCCAGCAGCTCACGGACAGGGCTCAGCAATCAGCCCCAGCATTTT. The J gene is TRBJ1-5, the V gene TRBV7-2; 8 bases are shared with TRBD1. The CDR3 totals 16 residues. V shed 4 bases, J shed 1 base, and the junction held 6 bases outside the gene matches. Germline CDR1 is SGHTA and CDR2 is FQGNSA.